The T cell receptor (beta chain) described here comes from a study of shared clonotypes between healthy human individuals. TCRdb keeps only in-frame clones here, not all; method: immunoSEQ multiplex PCR. The profile shows 950,000 to 1,100,000 clones, roughly 80% of them singletons. CDR3 length: 15 residues. The germline V gene has CDR1 SQVTM and CDR2 ANQGSEA. Details on this clone: At one end the junction does not follow the germline gene, possibly because of a read error.

Sequences were obtained from memory CD4+ T cells sorted from blood. Specified subset: CD45RA-negative fraction. The chain uses TRBV29-1 and TRBJ2-3; the match to TRBD2 covers 8 bases. The source of this sequence is a man aged 18 to 29 in good health. CDR3 DNA sequence: TGCAGCGTTGACCGGCCCAGCGGGGGACACAGATACGCAGTATTT. Residues: CSVDRPSGGHRYAVF.